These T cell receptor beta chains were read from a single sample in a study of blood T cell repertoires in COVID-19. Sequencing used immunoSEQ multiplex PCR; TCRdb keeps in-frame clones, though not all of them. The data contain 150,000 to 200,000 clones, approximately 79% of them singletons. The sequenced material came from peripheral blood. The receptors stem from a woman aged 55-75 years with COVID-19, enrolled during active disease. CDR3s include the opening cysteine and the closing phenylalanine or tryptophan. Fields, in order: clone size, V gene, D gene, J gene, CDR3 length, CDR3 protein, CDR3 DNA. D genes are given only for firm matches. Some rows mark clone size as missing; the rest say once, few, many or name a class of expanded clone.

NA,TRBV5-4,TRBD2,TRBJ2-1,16,CASSLGLAGVGNEQFF,TGTGCCAGCAGCTTGGGACTAGCGGGAGTAGGAAATGAGCAGTTCTTC
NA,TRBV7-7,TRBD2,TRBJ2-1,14,CASSEGLAGVEQFF,TGTGCTAGCAGCGAGGGACTAGCGGGAGTCGAGCAGTTCTTC
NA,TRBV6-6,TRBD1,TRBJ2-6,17,CASSQGQGFSGANVLTF,TGTGCCAGCAGTCAGGGACAGGGATTCTCTGGGGCCAACGTCCTGACTTTC
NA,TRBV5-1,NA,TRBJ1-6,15,CASSSDSSYNSPLHF,TGCGCCAGCAGCTCGGACAGCTCCTATAATTCACCCCTCCACTTT
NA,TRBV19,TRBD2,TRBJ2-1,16,CASSPGTSGGANEQFF,TGTGCCAGTAGTCCCGGGACTAGCGGGGGGGCCAATGAGCAGTTCTTC
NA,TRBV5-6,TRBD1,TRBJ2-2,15,CASSFGTGGTGELFF,TGTGCCAGCAGCTTTGGGACAGGGGGCACCGGGGAGCTGTTTTTT
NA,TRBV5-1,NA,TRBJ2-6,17,CASSLSRVPSGANVLTF,TGCGCCAGCAGCTTAAGCAGGGTTCCCTCTGGGGCCAACGTCCTGACTTTC
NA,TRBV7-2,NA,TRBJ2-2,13,CASSLISTGELFF,TGTGCCAGCAGCTTAATCAGCACCGGGGAGCTGTTTTTT
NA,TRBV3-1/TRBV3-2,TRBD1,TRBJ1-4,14,CASSRQGAREKLFF,TGTGCCAGCAGCCGACAGGGGGCGCGCGAAAAACTGTTTTTT
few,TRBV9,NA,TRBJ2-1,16,CASSVVQASSYNEQFF,TGTGCCAGCAGCGTGGTACAGGCGAGCTCCTACAATGAGCAGTTCTTC
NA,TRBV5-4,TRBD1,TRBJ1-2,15,CASSLGGQGDYGYTF,TGTGCCAGCAGCTTGGGGGGACAGGGAGACTATGGCTACACCTTC
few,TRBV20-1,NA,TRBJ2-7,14,CSASVEGSSHEQYF,TGCAGTGCTAGTGTCGAGGGAAGTTCCCACGAGCAGTACTTC
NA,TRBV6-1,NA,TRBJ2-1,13,CASSERSTNEQFF,TGTGCCAGCAGTGAGAGGAGTACCAATGAGCAGTTCTTC
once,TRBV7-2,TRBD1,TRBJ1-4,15,CASSPDRVTNEKLFF,TGTGCCAGCAGTCCCGACAGGGTTACTAATGAAAAACTGTTTTTT
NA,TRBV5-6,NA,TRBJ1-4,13,CASSYSSGEKLFF,TGTGCCAGCAGCTACTCTTCGGGTGAAAAACTGTTTTTT
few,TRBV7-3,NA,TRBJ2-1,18,CASSLSPAGVTSYNEQFF,TGTGCCAGCAGCTTAAGTCCGGCAGGGGTTACCTCCTACAATGAGCAGTTCTTC
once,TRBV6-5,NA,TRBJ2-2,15,CASSSGTVNTGELFF,TGTGCCAGCAGTTCCGGGACTGTGAACACCGGGGAGCTGTTTTTT
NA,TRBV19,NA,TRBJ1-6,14,CASGGEAYNSPLHF,TGTGCCAGCGGGGGGGAGGCCTATAATTCACCCCTCCACTTT
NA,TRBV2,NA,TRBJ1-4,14,CASRPHVGGEKLFF,TGTGCCAGCAGGCCCCACGTAGGGGGTGAAAAACTGTTTTTT